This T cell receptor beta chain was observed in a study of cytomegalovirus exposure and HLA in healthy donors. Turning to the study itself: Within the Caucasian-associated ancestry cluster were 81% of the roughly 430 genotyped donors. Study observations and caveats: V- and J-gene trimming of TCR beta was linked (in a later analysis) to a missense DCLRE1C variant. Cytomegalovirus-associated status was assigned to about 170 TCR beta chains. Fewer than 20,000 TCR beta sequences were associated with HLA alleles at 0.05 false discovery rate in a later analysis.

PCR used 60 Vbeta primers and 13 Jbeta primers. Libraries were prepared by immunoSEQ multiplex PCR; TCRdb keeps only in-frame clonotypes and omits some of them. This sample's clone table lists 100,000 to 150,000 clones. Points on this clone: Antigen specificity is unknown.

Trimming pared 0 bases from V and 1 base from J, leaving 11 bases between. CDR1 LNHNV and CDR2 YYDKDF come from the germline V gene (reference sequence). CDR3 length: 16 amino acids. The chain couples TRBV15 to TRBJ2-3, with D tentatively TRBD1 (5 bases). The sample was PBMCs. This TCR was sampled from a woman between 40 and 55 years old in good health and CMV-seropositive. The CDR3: CATSRERGRGTDTQYF. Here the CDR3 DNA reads TGTGCCACCAGCAGAGAAAGGGGCCGGGGCACAGATACGCAGTATTTT.